A selection of T cell receptor beta chains follows, all from one sample in a study of PD-1 blockade in classical Hodgkin lymphoma. Sequencing used immunoSEQ multiplex PCR; TCRdb keeps in-frame clones, though not all of them. The table has almost 85,000 clones, around 90% seen once; the top ten hold 20% to 25%. The sample consisted of peripheral blood mononuclear cells (PBMCs), taken at baseline. The receptors were gathered from a human donor with classical Hodgkin lymphoma. The CDR3 runs from the conserved cysteine through the conserved F or W. A D gene is named only where the DNA matches it firmly. Clone size is shown for a subset of rows, as once, few, many or a class of expanded clone.

length: 16; size: .; V: TRBV19; D: TRBD1; J: TRBJ1-3; DNA: TGTGCCAGTACGGGACAGGGGCCCCTCTCTGGAAACACCATATATTTT; CDR3: CASTGQGPLSGNTIYF
length: 13; size: .; V: TRBV29-1; D: .; J: TRBJ2-1; DNA: TGCAGCGTTTGCTGGAGCTCCTACAATGAGCAGTTCTTC; CDR3: CSVCWSSYNEQFF
length: 14; size: .; V: TRBV5-4; D: .; J: TRBJ2-1; DNA: TGTGCCAGCAGTTGGGGCAGATCCTACAATGAGCAGTTCTTC; CDR3: CASSWGRSYNEQFF
length: 17; size: .; V: TRBV5-4; D: .; J: TRBJ2-1; DNA: TGTGCCAGCAGCTTGGAATTTGGAAGCGGCACTGACAATGAGCAGTTCTTC; CDR3: CASSLEFGSGTDNEQFF
length: 16; size: .; V: TRBV2; D: TRBD2; J: TRBJ2-1; DNA: TGTGCCAGCAGTGAGACTAGCGGGAAGTATCTGAATGAGCAGTTCTTC; CDR3: CASSETSGKYLNEQFF
length: 15; size: .; V: TRBV4-1; D: .; J: TRBJ1-2; DNA: TGCGCCAGCACGATCGGAGGGGGGGGAAACGATGGCTACACCTTC; CDR3: CASTIGGGGNDGYTF
length: 15; size: .; V: TRBV19; D: .; J: TRBJ2-7; DNA: TGTGCCAGTAGTATAGCCCCCTCGGTACCCTACGAGCAGTACTTC; CDR3: CASSIAPSVPYEQYF
length: 15; size: .; V: TRBV27; D: .; J: TRBJ2-7; DNA: TGTGCCAGCAGTAAGGAGCCGGGACCAGCTCTCCAGCAGTACTTC; CDR3: CASSKEPGPALQQYF
length: 14; size: once; V: TRBV27; D: .; J: TRBJ1-5; DNA: TGTGCCAGCAGTTTATCAGGGGCCAGACAGCCCCAGCATTTT; CDR3: CASSLSGARQPQHF
length: 13; size: .; V: TRBV23-1; D: .; J: TRBJ2-5; DNA: TGCGCCAGCAGCGGCAGGCTCCAAGAGACCCAGTACTTC; CDR3: CASSGRLQETQYF
length: 12; size: .; V: TRBV28; D: .; J: TRBJ1-1; DNA: TGTGCCAGCAGTTTAAGGAACACTGAAGCTTTCTTT; CDR3: CASSLRNTEAFF
length: 12; size: .; V: TRBV29-1; D: .; J: TRBJ2-2; DNA: TGCAGCGTTGCCGGGATTGACGGGGAGCTGTTTTTT; CDR3: CSVAGIDGELFF
length: 15; size: .; V: TRBV7-9; D: .; J: TRBJ2-2; DNA: TGTGCCAGCAGTCCGAGGGCGGCGAACACCGGGGAGCTGTTTTTT; CDR3: CASSPRAANTGELFF
length: 14; size: .; V: TRBV28; D: TRBD1; J: TRBJ2-2; DNA: TGTGCCAGCATATGGACAGGGAACACCGGGGAGCTGTTTTTT; CDR3: CASIWTGNTGELFF
length: 15; size: .; V: TRBV2; D: .; J: TRBJ2-6; DNA: TGTGCCAGCATGTCGGGGCCGACTGGGGCCAACGTCCTGACTTTC; CDR3: CASMSGPTGANVLTF
length: 13; size: .; V: TRBV6-5; D: .; J: TRBJ1-3; DNA: TGTGCCAGCAGGCCAGGGGACGGAAACACCATATATTTT; CDR3: CASRPGDGNTIYF
length: 14; size: .; V: TRBV14; D: .; J: TRBJ1-2; DNA: TGTGCCAGCAGCCAATGGGCAGGGAACTATGGCTACACCTTC; CDR3: CASSQWAGNYGYTF
length: 18; size: .; V: TRBV18; D: TRBD1; J: TRBJ1-3; DNA: TGTGCCAGCTCACCATTACCGACCGGGACAGGGTTTGGAAACACCATATATTTT; CDR3: CASSPLPTGTGFGNTIYF
length: 16; size: .; V: TRBV4-3; D: TRBD2; J: TRBJ2-1; DNA: TGCGCCAGCAGCCAAGATCCGGGACTAGCGGGAGGAGAGCAGTTCTTC; CDR3: CASSQDPGLAGGEQFF
length: 15; size: .; V: TRBV7-9; D: .; J: TRBJ2-1; DNA: TGTGCCAGCAGCTTCGGGACCAGGCAGAGATATGAGCAGTTCTTC; CDR3: CASSFGTRQRYEQFF
length: 11; size: .; V: TRBV19; D: .; J: TRBJ1-1; DNA: TGTGGCACAGGGATCGACACTGAAGCTTTCTTT; CDR3: CGTGIDTEAFF
length: 17; size: .; V: TRBV10-3; D: .; J: TRBJ2-4; DNA: TGTGCCATCAGTGAGTCTTTGTCGGCACTAGCCAAAAACATTCAGTACTTC; CDR3: CAISESLSALAKNIQYF
length: 15; size: .; V: TRBV5-1; D: TRBD1; J: TRBJ2-7; DNA: TGCGCCAGCAGCGCCCCACAGACAGGGTTCGGCGGCCAGTACTTC; CDR3: CASSAPQTGFGGQYF
length: 16; size: .; V: TRBV14; D: .; J: TRBJ1-3; DNA: TGTGCCAGCAGCCAAGATCTGCCGAGCTCTGGAAACACCATATATTTT; CDR3: CASSQDLPSSGNTIYF
length: 17; size: .; V: TRBV30; D: TRBD1; J: TRBJ1-6; DNA: TGTGCCTGGAGCAGGGACAGGGTACCCCCCTATAATTCACCCCTCCACTTT; CDR3: CAWSRDRVPPYNSPLHF
length: 13; size: .; V: TRBV7-2; D: TRBD1; J: TRBJ2-7; DNA: TGTGCCAGCAGCTTGGGACAGTCTAGCGAGCAGTACTTC; CDR3: CASSLGQSSEQYF
length: 11; size: .; V: TRBV30; D: .; J: TRBJ1-1; DNA: TGTGCCTGGAACAGGGAGGTTGAAGCTTTCTTT; CDR3: CAWNREVEAFF
length: 13; size: .; V: TRBV19; D: .; J: TRBJ1-1; DNA: TGTGCCAGTAGGAATGGAGTGGGGACTGAAGCTTTCTTT; CDR3: CASRNGVGTEAFF
length: 12; size: .; V: TRBV28; D: .; J: TRBJ1-2; DNA: TGTGCCAGCAGTTTAAGGGCTGGGGGCTACACCTTC; CDR3: CASSLRAGGYTF
length: 15; size: once; V: TRBV28; D: TRBD1; J: TRBJ2-1; DNA: TGTGCCAGTTACCCCGGGACAGCAACATACAATGAGCAGTTCTTC; CDR3: CASYPGTATYNEQFF
length: 18; size: .; V: TRBV4-3; D: TRBD1; J: TRBJ1-2; DNA: TGCGCCAGCAGCCACCTATACAGGACCGGGACAGGGGGCTTTGGCTACACCTTC; CDR3: CASSHLYRTGTGGFGYTF
length: 20; size: .; V: TRBV1; D: .; J: TRBJ2-3; DNA: TGCACCAGCAGCCAAGATTGGTTAGCGGGAGGCCTGGATCGCACAGATACGCAGTATTTT; CDR3: CTSSQDWLAGGLDRTDTQYF
length: 14; size: .; V: TRBV7-9; D: .; J: TRBJ2-7; DNA: TGTGCCAGCAGCTTAGTACAGGGCGGTTACGAGCAGTACTTC; CDR3: CASSLVQGGYEQYF
length: 15; size: .; V: TRBV25-1; D: .; J: TRBJ2-2; DNA: TGTGCCAGCAGTGGGGGAAACCCGAACACCGGGGAGCTGTTTTTT; CDR3: CASSGGNPNTGELFF
length: 17; size: .; V: TRBV10-3; D: .; J: TRBJ2-7; DNA: TGTGCCATCAGTGAGTCATCGGGACCAGTCCCCCCTTACGAGCAGTACTTC; CDR3: CAISESSGPVPPYEQYF
length: 16; size: .; V: TRBV12-5; D: .; J: TRBJ2-7; DNA: TGTGCTAGTGGTTGGGCTTCGAGCGGTAGCTCCTACGAGCAGTACTTC; CDR3: CASGWASSGSSYEQYF
length: 15; size: .; V: TRBV4-1; D: TRBD2; J: TRBJ2-3; DNA: TGCGCCAGCAGCCCGGGACTAGCGGGAGTGGGTACGCAGTATTTT; CDR3: CASSPGLAGVGTQYF
length: 15; size: .; V: TRBV19; D: .; J: TRBJ2-7; DNA: TGTGCCAGTAGTGTCAAATGGGGAGCCCCCTACGAGCAGTACTTC; CDR3: CASSVKWGAPYEQYF
length: 16; size: .; V: TRBV4-2; D: .; J: TRBJ2-7; DNA: TGTGCCAGCAGCCAAGACTGGGGAGCCATCTCCTACGAGCAGTACTTC; CDR3: CASSQDWGAISYEQYF
length: 16; size: once; V: TRBV5-5; D: .; J: TRBJ2-7; DNA: TGTGCCAGCAGCTTTGGGCAAGTGGCTAACTCCTACGAGCAGTACTTC; CDR3: CASSFGQVANSYEQYF
length: 15; size: .; V: TRBV5-1; D: TRBD2; J: TRBJ2-1; DNA: TGCGCCAGCAGCCCGGGACTAGCGGGAGTCAATGAGCAGTTCTTC; CDR3: CASSPGLAGVNEQFF
length: 8; size: once; V: TRBV29-1; D: .; J: TRBJ1-2; DNA: TGCAGCGTTGTTTTAGGATGCTTC; CDR3: CSVVLGCF
length: 15; size: .; V: TRBV19; D: .; J: TRBJ1-1; DNA: TGTGCCAGTAGTAACCTCCGACGGACTAACACTGAAGCTTTCTTT; CDR3: CASSNLRRTNTEAFF
length: 12; size: .; V: TRBV7-9; D: .; J: TRBJ1-1; DNA: TGTGCCAGCAGCTTCGTAACGGGAGAAGCTTTCTTT; CDR3: CASSFVTGEAFF
length: 16; size: .; V: TRBV6-5; D: .; J: TRBJ1-3; DNA: TGTGCCAGCAGTTCCTTTCCCCTCGGGTTCGGAAACACCATATATTTT; CDR3: CASSSFPLGFGNTIYF
length: 15; size: .; V: TRBV19; D: .; J: TRBJ1-5; DNA: TGTGCCAGTAGTATTTTGGACTATAGCAATCAGCCCCAGCATTTT; CDR3: CASSILDYSNQPQHF
length: 14; size: .; V: TRBV29-1; D: .; J: TRBJ1-2; DNA: TGCAGCGTACGAGCTACAGAGATTAACTATGGCTACACCTTC; CDR3: CSVRATEINYGYTF
length: 15; size: .; V: TRBV30; D: TRBD1; J: TRBJ2-2; DNA: TGTGCCTGGAGTACAGGGGGAACATCTGCCGGGGAGCTGTTTTTT; CDR3: CAWSTGGTSAGELFF
length: 15; size: .; V: TRBV27; D: .; J: TRBJ1-1; DNA: TGTGCCAGCAGTTTATATCCATTTCCGGGGACTGAAGCTTTCTTT; CDR3: CASSLYPFPGTEAFF
length: 12; size: .; V: TRBV7-9; D: .; J: TRBJ2-2; DNA: TGTGCCAGCAGCTTCCCTGCCGGGGAGCTGTTTTTT; CDR3: CASSFPAGELFF
length: 14; size: .; V: TRBV14; D: .; J: TRBJ1-1; DNA: TGTGCCAGCAGCCAAGTGCCCCGAAACACTGAAGCTTTCTTT; CDR3: CASSQVPRNTEAFF
length: 12; size: .; V: TRBV19; D: TRBD1; J: TRBJ2-7; DNA: TGTGCCACCGGACAGGGCTACTACGAGCAGTACTTC; CDR3: CATGQGYYEQYF
length: 14; size: .; V: TRBV6-5; D: .; J: TRBJ1-5; DNA: TGTGCCAGCAGTTTTCAGGGCCCTAATCAGCCCCAGCATTTT; CDR3: CASSFQGPNQPQHF
length: 12; size: .; V: TRBV28; D: .; J: TRBJ2-7; DNA: TGTGCCAGCAGCTACGACCCCTACGAGCAGTACTTC; CDR3: CASSYDPYEQYF
length: 18; size: .; V: TRBV13; D: TRBD1; J: TRBJ1-4; DNA: TGTGCCAGCAGCGCCCAAACAGGGGGAAAGGGATCTAATGAAAAACTGTTTTTT; CDR3: CASSAQTGGKGSNEKLFF
length: 16; size: .; V: TRBV18; D: TRBD2; J: TRBJ2-5; DNA: TGTGCCAGCTCACCACGGACGGGAGGGCCTCCAAGAGCCCAGTACTTC; CDR3: CASSPRTGGPPRAQYF
length: 15; size: .; V: TRBV5-1; D: TRBD1; J: TRBJ1-1; DNA: TGCGCCAGCAGCTCAGCGGGACAGCCGAACACTGAAGCTTTCTTT; CDR3: CASSSAGQPNTEAFF
length: 13; size: .; V: TRBV2; D: .; J: TRBJ2-7; DNA: TGTGCCAGCAGTGATGGACAGAACTACGAGCAGTACTTC; CDR3: CASSDGQNYEQYF